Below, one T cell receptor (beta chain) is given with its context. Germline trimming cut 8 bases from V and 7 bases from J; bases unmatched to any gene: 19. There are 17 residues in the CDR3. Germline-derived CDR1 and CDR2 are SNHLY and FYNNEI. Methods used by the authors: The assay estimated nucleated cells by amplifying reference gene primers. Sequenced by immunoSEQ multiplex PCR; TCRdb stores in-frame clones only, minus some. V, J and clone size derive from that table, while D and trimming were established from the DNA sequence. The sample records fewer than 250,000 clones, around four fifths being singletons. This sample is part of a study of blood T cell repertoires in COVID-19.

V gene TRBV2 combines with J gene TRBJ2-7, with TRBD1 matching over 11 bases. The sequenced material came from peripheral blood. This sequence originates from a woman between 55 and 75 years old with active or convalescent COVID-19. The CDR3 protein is CASEISGQGVSLWEQYV. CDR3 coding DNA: TGTGCCAGCGAGATTTCGGGACAGGGGGTATCCCTCTGGGAGCAGTACGTC.